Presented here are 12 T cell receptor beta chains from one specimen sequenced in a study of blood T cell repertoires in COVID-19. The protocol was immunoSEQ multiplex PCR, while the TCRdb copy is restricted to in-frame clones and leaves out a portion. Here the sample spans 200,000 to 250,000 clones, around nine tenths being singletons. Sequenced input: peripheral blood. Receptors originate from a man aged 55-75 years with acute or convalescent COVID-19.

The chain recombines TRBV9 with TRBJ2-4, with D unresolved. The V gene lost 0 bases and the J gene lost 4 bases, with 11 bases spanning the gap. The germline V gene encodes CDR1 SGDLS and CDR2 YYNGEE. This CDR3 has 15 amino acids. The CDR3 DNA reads TGTGCCAGCAGCGTAGTATCCGGAGATAAAAACATTCAGTACTTC. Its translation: CASSVVSGDKNIQYF.

The CDR3 loop reads CASSAPGEGPGRNQPQHF. CDR3 sequence (DNA): TGCGCCAGCAGCGCCCCCGGGGAGGGACCAGGTCGCAATCAGCCCCAGCATTTT. The V and J genes are TRBV4-1 and TRBJ1-5, with D tentatively TRBD1 (5 bases). CDR3 length equals 18 residues. The V and J ends lost 5 bases and 2 bases respectively, with 22 bases between them. Per germline, CDR1 MGHRA and CDR2 YSYEKL.

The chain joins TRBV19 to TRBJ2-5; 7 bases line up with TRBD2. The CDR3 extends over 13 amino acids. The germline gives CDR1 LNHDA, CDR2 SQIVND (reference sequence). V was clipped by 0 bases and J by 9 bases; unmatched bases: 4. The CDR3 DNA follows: TGTGCCAGTAGTATAGATCTTGGGAGGGCCCAGTACTTC. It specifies CASSIDLGRAQYF. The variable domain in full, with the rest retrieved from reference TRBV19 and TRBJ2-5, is DGGITQSPKYLFRKEGQNVTLSCEQNLNHDAMYWYRQDPGQGLRLIYYSQIVNDFQKGDIAEGYSVSREKKESFPLTVTSAQKNPTAFYLCASSIDLGRAQYFGPGTRLLVL.

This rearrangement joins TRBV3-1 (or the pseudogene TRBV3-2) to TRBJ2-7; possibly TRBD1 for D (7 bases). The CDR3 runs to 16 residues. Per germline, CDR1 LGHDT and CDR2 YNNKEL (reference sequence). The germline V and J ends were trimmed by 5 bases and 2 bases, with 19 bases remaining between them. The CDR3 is CASSTPQGGVPYEQYF. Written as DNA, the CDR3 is TGTGCCAGCAGCACCCCTCAGGGGGGCGTTCCCTACGAGCAGTACTTC.

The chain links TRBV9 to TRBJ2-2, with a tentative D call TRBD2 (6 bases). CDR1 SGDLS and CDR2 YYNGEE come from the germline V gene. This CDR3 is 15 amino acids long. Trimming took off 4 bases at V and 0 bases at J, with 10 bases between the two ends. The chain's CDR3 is CASSPGGSNTGELFF. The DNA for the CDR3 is TGTGCCAGCAGCCCCGGGGGTTCGAACACCGGGGAGCTGTTTTTT.

The CDR3 DNA reads as TGTGCCACCAGCAGAGCTACAGGTAGCAATCAGCCCCAGCATTTT. It encodes CATSRATGSNQPQHF. V gene TRBV15 combines with J gene TRBJ1-5; D may be TRBD1 (5 bases). Germline CDR1 LNHNV, CDR2 YYDKDF (reference sequence). V was cut by 1 base and J by 0 bases, with 7 bases left in between. The CDR3 has 15 amino acids.

The CDR3 sequence is CASSFGLAGTGDEQFF. The CDR3, as DNA: TGTGCCAGCAGCTTCGGACTAGCGGGGACCGGGGATGAGCAGTTCTTC. The chain links TRBV5-8 to TRBJ2-1; 12 bases agree with TRBD2. J was trimmed by 8 bases and V by 2 bases; bases with no gene match: 8. This CDR3 comprises 16 residues. Germline V gives CDR1 SGHTS, CDR2 YDEGEE.

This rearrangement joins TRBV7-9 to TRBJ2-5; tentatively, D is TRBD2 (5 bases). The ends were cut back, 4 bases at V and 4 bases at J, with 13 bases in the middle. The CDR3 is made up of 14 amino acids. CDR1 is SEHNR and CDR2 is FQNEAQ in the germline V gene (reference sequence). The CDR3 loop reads CASSSKGRGETQYF. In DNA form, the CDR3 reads TGTGCCAGCAGCTCGAAGGGTCGGGGAGAGACCCAGTACTTC. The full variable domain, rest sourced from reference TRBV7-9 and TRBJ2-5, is DTGVSQNPRHKITKRGQNVTFRCDPISEHNRLYWYRQTLGQGPEFLTYFQNEAQLEKSRLLSDRFSAERPKGSFSTLEIQRTEQGDSAMYLCASSSKGRGETQYFGPGTRLLVL.

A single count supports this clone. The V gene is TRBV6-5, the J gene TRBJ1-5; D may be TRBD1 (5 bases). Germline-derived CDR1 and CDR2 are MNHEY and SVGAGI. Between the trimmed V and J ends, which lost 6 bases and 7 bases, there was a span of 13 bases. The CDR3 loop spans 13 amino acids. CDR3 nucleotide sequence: TGTGCCAGCAGCCGTTGGGGGGAACAGCCCCAGCATTTT. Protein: CASSRWGEQPQHF.

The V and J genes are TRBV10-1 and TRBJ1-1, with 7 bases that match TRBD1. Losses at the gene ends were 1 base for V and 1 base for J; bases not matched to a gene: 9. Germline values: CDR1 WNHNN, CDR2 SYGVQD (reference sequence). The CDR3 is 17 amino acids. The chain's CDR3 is CASSELKSTGKNTEAFF. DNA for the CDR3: TGCGCCAGCAGTGAGTTGAAATCGACAGGGAAGAACACTGAAGCTTTCTTT.

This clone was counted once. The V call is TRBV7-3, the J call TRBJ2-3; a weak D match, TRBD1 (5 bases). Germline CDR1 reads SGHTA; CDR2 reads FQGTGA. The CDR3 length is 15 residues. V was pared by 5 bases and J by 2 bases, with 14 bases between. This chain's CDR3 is CASSTPGSSTDTQYF. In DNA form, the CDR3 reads TGTGCCAGCAGCACCCCAGGGTCCTCCACAGATACGCAGTATTTT.

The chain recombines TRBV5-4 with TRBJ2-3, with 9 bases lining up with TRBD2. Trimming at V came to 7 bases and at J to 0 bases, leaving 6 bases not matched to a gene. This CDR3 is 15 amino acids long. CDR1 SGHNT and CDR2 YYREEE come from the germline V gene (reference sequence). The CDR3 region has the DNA TGTGCCAGCCCAGGGACTAGCCAAAGCACAGATACGCAGTATTTT. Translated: CASPGTSQSTDTQYF.